This TCR beta chain emerged from a study of glioma-infiltrating T cells after dendritic cell vaccination. The study's findings and limits: Survival was not directly related to TCR clonality in these patients.

Germline V gene lookup returns CDR1 ENHRY and CDR2 SYGVKD. The ends lost 11 bases at V and 6 bases at J; junction bases unmatched: 13. The CDR3 spans 14 residues. The PCR used 60 V beta and 13 J beta primers. Clones were sequenced by immunoSEQ multiplex PCR, and TCRdb holds only the in-frame ones, with some missing. The table shows 100,000 or so clones, with nearly 90% occurring only once. As to this clone: Its antigen remains unknown.

Time point described: after dendritic cell vaccination, including at tumor progression/relapse. None of the glioblastoma patients had an isocitrate dehydrogenase mutation. The source was blood, collected after dendritic cell vaccination. This TCR was recovered from a human donor with glioblastoma. The rearrangement links TRBV10-3 to TRBJ2-7, with TRBD2 identical over 10 bases. The DNA for the CDR3 is TGTGCCCTCGGTAGCCTAGCGGGAGCTGGCGAGCAGTACTTC. This translates into CALGSLAGAGEQYF.